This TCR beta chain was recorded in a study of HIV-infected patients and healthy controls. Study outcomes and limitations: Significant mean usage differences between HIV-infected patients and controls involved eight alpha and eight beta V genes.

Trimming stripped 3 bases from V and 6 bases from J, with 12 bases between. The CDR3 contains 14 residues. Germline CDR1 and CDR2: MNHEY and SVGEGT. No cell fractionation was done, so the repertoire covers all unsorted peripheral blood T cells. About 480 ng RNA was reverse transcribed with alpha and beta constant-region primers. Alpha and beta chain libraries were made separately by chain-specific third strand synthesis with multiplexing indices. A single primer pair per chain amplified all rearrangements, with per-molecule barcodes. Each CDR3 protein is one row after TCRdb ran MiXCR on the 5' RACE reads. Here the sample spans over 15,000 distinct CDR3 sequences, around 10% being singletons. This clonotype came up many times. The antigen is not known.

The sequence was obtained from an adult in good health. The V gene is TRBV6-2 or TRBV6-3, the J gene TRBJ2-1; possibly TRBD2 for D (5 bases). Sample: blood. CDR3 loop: CASSYDTSSNEQFF. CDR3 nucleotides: TGTGCCAGCAGTTATGATACTAGTTCCAATGAGCAGTTCTTC.